This T cell receptor beta chain was found in a study of CD8+ T cells in alopecia areata. Study-level points and caveats: Higher clonality and more expanded CD8+ clones appeared in lesional than normal scalp. Scalp samples also yield sequences from resident alphabeta T cells of normal skin. Having just one nonresponder leaves the connection between baseline CD8+ expansion and response unresolved.

Sequencing relied on a cDNA template that was reverse transcribed from extracted RNA. Produced via immunoSEQ multiplex PCR; TCRdb's table is partial and in-frame only. The table records 150,000 or so clones, 45% to 60% of them present only once. CDR1 MNHEY and CDR2 SMNVEV come from the germline V gene (reference sequence). V lost 5 bases and J lost 4, with 14 bases in between. The CDR3 covers 14 residues. The treatment is: oral pan-JAK inhibitor, 5-10 mg twice daily. Regarding this clone: As yet, its antigen is unknown.

The receptor was derived from a human donor with alopecia areata. The specimen was CD8+ T cells sorted from blood, collected at week 4, from a patient treated with tofacitinib. The chain carries TRBV27 and TRBJ1-1, with D possibly being TRBD1 (5 bases). The CDR3 loop is CASSPLGGGTEAFF. The CDR3 DNA is TGTGCCAGCAGTCCTCTCGGGGGAGGCACTGAAGCTTTCTTT.